A single sample is the source of the 8 T cell receptor beta chains below, sequenced in a study of T cell responses to AZD1222 COVID-19 vaccine. Sequencing was performed with immunoSEQ multiplex PCR; in TCRdb, only in-frame clones are kept and a portion is missing. The repertoire holds over 150,000 clones, with around 90% as singletons. The source was peripheral blood, collected on day 0 of AZD1222 vaccination. These receptors were collected from an adult in good health.

The V call is TRBV28, the J call TRBJ1-2; D is ambiguous. CDR1 is MDHEN and CDR2 is SYDVKM in the germline V gene. The V end was cut by 6 bases, the J end by 14 bases, with 16 bases between. CDR3 length: 11 residues. The DNA of the CDR3 is TGTGCCAGCAGCCAACAATCGGGGTTAACCTTC. Amino acid sequence: CASSQQSGLTF.

The chain joins TRBV6-6 to TRBJ2-2; the D is unclear. Trimming pared 0 bases from V and 3 bases from J, leaving 5 bases between. CDR3 size: 14 residues. CDR1 is MNHNY, CDR2 SVGAGI, per germline (reference sequence). The DNA for the CDR3 is TGTGCCAGCAGTTACTCCTGGGACACCGGGGAGCTGTTTTTT. Protein product: CASSYSWDTGELFF.

This clone is a singleton in its sample. The chain has TRBV4-1 and TRBJ2-1; D perhaps matches TRBD1 (6 bases). Trimming left V 5 bases short and J 2 bases short, with 13 bases between. CDR1 is MGHRA, CDR2 YSYEKL, per germline. The CDR3 spans 15 residues. CDR3 DNA sequence: TGCGCCAGCAGCTGGGGGCTAGGAGCCTACAATGAGCAGTTCTTC. It specifies CASSWGLGAYNEQFF.

There are a few counts of this clone. The V call is TRBV7-2, the J call TRBJ1-1, with D unresolved. CDR1 and CDR2 from the germline V gene are SGHTA and FQGNSA. Trimming stripped 6 bases from V and 1 base from J, with 12 bases between. The CDR3 is 14 amino acids. The CDR3 nucleotides read TGTGCCAGCAGACCCCCGGGATGGAACACTGAAGCTTTCTTT. The encoded protein is CASRPPGWNTEAFF.

This rearrangement joins TRBV23-1 to TRBJ1-2; the D gene is possibly TRBD1 (5 bases). TRBV23-1 is an ORF for which the function is uncertain. V shed 0 bases and J shed 4 bases, with 12 bases lying between them. CDR3 size: 15 residues. The CDR3 bases are TGCGCCAGCAGTCAATCGGGGGATAGGGGCTATGGCTACACCTTC. This codes for CASSQSGDRGYGYTF.

In its sample, this clone was seen a few times. The chain couples TRBV4-1 to TRBJ1-4; D remains ambiguous. V lost 4 bases and J 7 bases, leaving 19 bases between the germline ends. There are 16 residues in the CDR3. CDR1 is MGHRA and CDR2 is YSYEKL in the germline V gene. CDR3 sequence reads: CASSLQGGLGSEKLFF. The CDR3 nucleotides are TGCGCCAGCAGCCTCCAAGGCGGCCTGGGAAGTGAAAAACTGTTTTTT.

This chain uses TRBV7-8 with TRBJ1-1; 7 bases line up with TRBD1. V shed 1 base, J shed 12 bases, and the junction held 5 bases outside the gene matches. The germline gives CDR1 SGHVS, CDR2 FQNEAQ. The CDR3 runs 12 residues. The CDR3 region has the DNA TGTGCCAGCAGCTTAGAGGGGGCGATGACTTTCTTT. Translating it yields CASSLEGAMTFF.

The chain's CDR3 is CASSEAWVHEQFF. The CDR3 DNA is TGTGCCAGCAGTGAAGCTTGGGTCCATGAGCAGTTCTTC. This chain links TRBV2 with TRBJ2-1; D call uncertain. Looked up from germline, CDR1 is SNHLY and CDR2 is FYNNEI. V lost 0 bases and J 8 bases, leaving 8 bases between the germline ends. CDR3 length equals 13 residues.